The next 27 T cell receptor beta chains were all read from a single sample in a study of OX40 agonist ivuxolimab in advanced cancers. Libraries were prepared by immunoSEQ multiplex PCR; TCRdb keeps only in-frame clonotypes and omits some of them. The repertoire consists of around 83,000 clones, with 88% occurring once and the leading ten covering roughly 4.5%. Sequences were derived from CD4+ or CD8+ T cells sorted from blood, sampled in a trial of the OX40 agonist ivuxolimab. Every receptor here comes from an adult with an advanced solid tumor such as melanoma, head and neck, liver or kidney cancer.

The chain combines TRBV5-1 with TRBJ1-1, with D unclear. Germline CDR1 reads SGHRS; CDR2 reads YFSETQ. This CDR3 contains 14 residues. V shed 4 bases and J shed 6 bases, with 16 bases lying between them. CDR3 nucleotide sequence: TGCGCCAGCAGCCCACTGAGGGTCGGGGCTGAAGCTTTCTTT. Its protein is CASSPLRVGAEAFF.

This sequence joins TRBV7-8 and TRBJ2-2; 8 bases are shared with TRBD1. The CDR3 runs to 16 residues. The V gene's germline CDR1 is SGHVS and CDR2 FQNEAQ. Losses at the gene ends were 5 bases for V and 0 bases for J; bases not matched to a gene: 5. The CDR3 region has the DNA TGTGCCAGCAGCGCACGACAGGGGACGAACACCGGGGAGCTGTTTTTT. Translating gives CASSARQGTNTGELFF.

The rearrangement uses TRBV30 and TRBJ2-1; maybe TRBD2 (6 bases). The CDR3 extends over 13 amino acids. Trimming removed 4 bases at V and 3 bases at J, with 10 bases between. Germline V gene data show CDR1 as GTSNPN and CDR2 as SVGIG (reference sequence). Here the CDR3 DNA reads TGTGCCTGGAACCAAGCGGGCTACAATGAGCAGTTCTTC. This encodes CAWNQAGYNEQFF.

This clone has a handful of counts. This rearrangement joins TRBV5-1 to TRBJ2-3; D gene uncertain. Germline V gives CDR1 SGHRS, CDR2 YFSETQ. The ends were cut back, 1 base at V and 4 bases at J, with 10 bases in the middle. The CDR3 runs 14 residues. The CDR3 nucleotides read TGCGCCAGCAGCTTGTCAGTTCGGCCAGATACGCAGTATTTT. Translating it yields CASSLSVRPDTQYF.

V and J are TRBV2 and TRBJ2-7, with TRBD1 matching over 8 bases. The CDR3 consists of 13 residues. Germline V CDR1 and CDR2: SNHLY, FYNNEI. The ends lost 8 bases at V and 2 bases at J; junction bases unmatched: 5. Here the CDR3 reads CASSGTGAYEQYF. The CDR3 DNA sequence: TGTGCCAGCTCCGGGACAGGAGCCTACGAGCAGTACTTC.

This clone was observed a single time. The V gene is TRBV6-6, the J gene TRBJ2-7; D call uncertain. V lost 6 bases and J 0 bases, leaving 9 bases between the germline ends. Germline lookup yields CDR1 MNHNY and CDR2 SVGAGI (reference sequence). The CDR3 loop spans 13 amino acids. CDR3 protein: CASSTTNSYEQYF. CDR3 coding DNA: TGTGCCAGCAGCACCACTAACTCCTACGAGCAGTACTTC.

This chain links TRBV29-1 with TRBJ2-7; the match to TRBD2 covers 7 bases. This CDR3 region has 12 residues. From germline, CDR1 is SQVTM and CDR2 ANQGSEA. J gave up 5 bases and V 4 bases, and 5 bases lay outside the gene matches. In nucleotides, the CDR3 is TGCAGCGTTGGGCGGGAGCGGAACGAGCAGTACTTC. Protein product: CSVGRERNEQYF.

This chain joins TRBV4-1 and TRBJ1-2; 7 bases agree with TRBD1. CDR1 and CDR2 from the germline V gene are MGHRA and YSYEKL. V was clipped by 0 bases and J by 3 bases; unmatched bases: 7. This CDR3 is built from 16 residues. CDR3 nucleotide sequence: TGCGCCAGCAGCCAAGATATTACAGGGGTGTACTATGGCTACACCTTC. Translating gives CASSQDITGVYYGYTF.

The chain links TRBV5-4 to TRBJ1-1; D possibly corresponds to TRBD1 (5 bases). V dropped 5 bases and J dropped 1 base, with 12 bases sitting between them. This CDR3 has 14 amino acids. Per the germline V gene, CDR1 is SGHNT and CDR2 is YYREEE (reference sequence). CDR3 loop: CASSKTDRNTEAFF. DNA of the CDR3: TGTGCCAGCAGTAAAACTGACAGGAACACTGAAGCTTTCTTT.

The chain combines TRBV25-1 with TRBJ1-2, with D perhaps matching TRBD1 (6 bases). V was trimmed by 10 bases and J by 1 base, leaving 13 bases between them. Germline CDR1 and CDR2: MGHDK and SYGVNS. CDR3 length: 13 amino acids. The CDR3 sequence is CANGTPHNYGYTF. The CDR3 nucleotides are TGTGCCAACGGGACACCCCATAACTATGGCTACACCTTC.

The V and J genes are TRBV28 and TRBJ2-7; 8 positions match TRBD1. V shed 5 bases, J shed 3 bases, and the junction held 12 bases outside the gene matches. Germline V lookup: CDR1 MDHEN, CDR2 SYDVKM. The CDR3 extends over 16 amino acids. The CDR3 DNA reads as TGTGCCAGCAGTGACCCCGGGACAGGAAGTAGCTACGAGCAGTACTTC. Translation gives CASSDPGTGSSYEQYF.

The CDR3: CASSGSPGGGAGWPQHF. Here the CDR3 DNA reads TGTGCCAGCAGTGGAAGCCCCGGCGGAGGGGCTGGCTGGCCCCAGCATTTT. V gene TRBV27 combines with J gene TRBJ1-5, with D possibly being TRBD1 (5 bases). This CDR3 region has 17 residues. Per germline, CDR1 MNHEY and CDR2 SMNVEV (reference sequence). V shed 5 bases and J shed 9 bases, with 26 bases lying between them.

The chain is built from TRBV15 and TRBJ2-1, with 7 bases that match TRBD2. Germline assignment: CDR1 LNHNV and CDR2 YYDKDF (reference sequence). The CDR3 has 15 residues. After removal of 4 bases from V and 5 bases from J, the junction contained 8 bases not matched to a gene. CDR3 protein: CATSNLSGVNNEQFF. CDR3 nucleotides: TGTGCCACCAGCAATCTAAGCGGGGTCAACAATGAGCAGTTCTTC.

The chain recombines TRBV30 with TRBJ2-3; D gene unclear. Deletions cut 4 bases from V and 1 base from J, with 15 bases between. There are 15 residues in the CDR3. Per the germline V gene, CDR1 is GTSNPN and CDR2 is SVGIG (reference sequence). The CDR3 DNA reads TGTGCCTGGAAAAGTACTGGGTGGGGCACAGATACGCAGTATTTT. This sequence encodes CAWKSTGWGTDTQYF.

This clone was observed a single time. The CDR3 sequence is CASSLYGGGQRSEAFF. As DNA, the CDR3 is TGTGCCAGCAGCTTATATGGAGGGGGGCAGCGTTCTGAAGCTTTCTTT. This rearrangement joins TRBV7-9 to TRBJ1-1, with D possibly TRBD1 on 6 matching bases. CDR1 is SEHNR and CDR2 is FQNEAQ in the germline V gene (reference sequence). The CDR3 sequence is 16 residues long. Trimming took 2 bases from V and 6 from J, leaving 19 bases between them.

The chain combines TRBV5-4 with TRBJ1-1; tentatively, D is TRBD1 (6 bases). This CDR3 spans 15 amino acids. Germline-derived CDR1 and CDR2 are SGHNT and YYREEE (reference sequence). Deletions cut 5 bases from V and 1 base from J, with 15 bases between. CDR3 nucleotide sequence: TGTGCCAGCAGATCCCAAACACAGGGGAACACTGAAGCTTTCTTT. It is translated as CASRSQTQGNTEAFF.

The chain uses TRBV30 and TRBJ2-1, with D unresolved. CDR1 is GTSNPN, CDR2 SVGIG, per germline (reference sequence). This CDR3 contains 14 residues. Trimming stripped 2 bases from V and 10 bases from J, with 18 bases between. CDR3 DNA: TGTGCCTGGAGTAATGACGGGCATAATGTGGAGCAGTTCTTC. Translating gives CAWSNDGHNVEQFF.

The genes are TRBV29-1 and TRBJ2-1; D is tentatively TRBD1 or TRBD2 (5 bases each). The CDR3 totals 14 residues. The V gene's germline CDR1 is SQVTM and CDR2 ANQGSEA. Trimming cost V 7 bases and J 9 bases, with 22 bases left between them. The CDR3 sequence: CSAPSGPRGREQFF. The CDR3 DNA reads as TGCAGCGCCCCATCGGGGCCCCGAGGTCGTGAGCAGTTCTTC.

The CDR3 loop reads CASTGTGGRASAGGELFF. CDR3 DNA sequence: TGTGCCAGTACCGGGACAGGGGGTCGCGCGTCGGCTGGCGGGGAGCTGTTTTTT. This chain joins TRBV2 and TRBJ2-2, with 11 nucleotides matching TRBD1. Germline loops: CDR1 SNHLY, CDR2 FYNNEI. The CDR3 consists of 18 residues. Unmatched junction bases numbered 19, after V lost 9 bases and J lost 7 bases.

The chain employs TRBV6-6 and TRBJ2-7; TRBD1 matches 8 bases. The germline V gene encodes CDR1 MNHNY and CDR2 SVGAGI (reference sequence). CDR3 length: 15 residues. V was clipped by 0 bases and J by 5 bases; unmatched bases: 6. As DNA, the CDR3 is TGTGCCAGCAGTTACTCGTGGCAGGGGGCTAACGAGCAGTACTTC. Protein product: CASSYSWQGANEQYF.

This sequence joins TRBV21-1 and TRBJ2-2. TRBV21-1 is termed a pseudogene. The CDR3 is made up of 15 amino acids. This chain's CDR3 is CASVDGLWDTGELFF. CDR3 nucleotides: TGTGCCAGCGTAGATGGATTATGGGACACCGGGGAGCTGTTTTTT.

This chain connects TRBV6-6 to TRBJ2-1; 7 bases are shared with TRBD2. The CDR3 totals 15 residues. Germline V gene sequence: CDR1 MNHNY, CDR2 SVGAGI (reference sequence). J lost 5 bases, V lost 6 bases, and 10 bases had no gene match. The CDR3 here is CASSGRTSTHNEQFF. The CDR3 DNA reads TGTGCCAGCAGCGGTAGGACTAGTACCCACAATGAGCAGTTCTTC.

The V and J genes are TRBV19 and TRBJ1-2; D perhaps matches TRBD1 (5 bases). Per germline, CDR1 LNHDA and CDR2 SQIVND (reference sequence). Deletions cut 5 bases from V and 4 bases from J, with 17 bases between. The CDR3 covers 15 residues. CDR3: CASSLTIQAFYGYTF. The CDR3 DNA sequence: TGTGCCAGTAGTCTAACAATACAGGCCTTCTATGGCTACACCTTC.

A word on this clone: Relative to the germline gene, one junction end is altered; a read error may explain this. This chain uses TRBV5-8 with TRBJ1-5; D is possibly TRBD1 (5 bases). Germline CDR1 SGHTS, CDR2 YDEGEE. CDR3 length equals 14 residues. CDR3 protein: CASSLDGANRPQHF. For the CDR3, the DNA is TGTGCCAGCAGCTTGGATGGGGCAAATCGGCCCCAGCATTTT.

The V call is TRBV2, the J call TRBJ1-5, with TRBD1 matching 8 bases. The CDR3 has 15 amino acids. V dropped 7 bases and J dropped 3; count of bases not matched to a gene: 8. Germline V gives CDR1 SNHLY, CDR2 FYNNEI. CDR3 protein: CASTGQGTSNQPQHF. The CDR3, as DNA: TGTGCCAGCACCGGACAGGGCACTTCCAATCAGCCCCAGCATTTT. Based on the CDR3 plus reference TRBV2 and TRBJ1-5, the full variable domain is EPEVTQTPSHQVTQMGQEVILRCVPISNHLYFYWYRQILGQKVEFLVSFYNNEISEKSEIFDDQFSVERPDGSNFTLKIRSTKLEDSAMYFCASTGQGTSNQPQHFGDGTRLSIL.

V usage is TRBV18 and J usage is TRBJ1-1; a possible D gene is TRBD1 (6 bases). CDR1 and CDR2 from the germline V gene are KGHSH and LQKENI. The germline V and J ends were trimmed by 1 base and 1 base, with 19 bases remaining between them. This CDR3 is 18 amino acids long. The CDR3 spells CASSPRTLGQSTNTEAFF. CDR3 nucleotides: TGTGCCAGCTCACCACGAACCCTAGGACAGTCCACGAACACTGAAGCTTTCTTT.

The rearrangement links TRBV6-6 to TRBJ1-6, with no clear D. Trimming removed 6 bases from V and 7 bases from J, with 13 bases in between. This CDR3 spans 14 amino acids. CDR1 is MNHNY, CDR2 SVGAGI, per germline (reference sequence). CDR3 in amino acids: CASSPGERNSPLHF. The CDR3 DNA reads TGTGCCAGCAGCCCCGGGGAGAGGAATTCACCCCTCCACTTT.